Below are 19 T cell receptor beta chains sequenced from a single sample in a study of T-cell memory formation after mild COVID-19. TCRdb ran MiXCR on the 5' RACE reads and lists one entry per CDR3 protein. The sample lists about 560,000 distinct CDR3 sequences, less than 25% occurring once. Sequenced: PBMCs or a T cell subset sorted from them (not recorded which). The receptor set was obtained from an adult woman who had mild COVID-19 (a few samples of this study predate the infection). Cell type and time point are not known.

The chain couples TRBV7-2 to TRBJ2-1; 9 nucleotides line up with TRBD2. J was trimmed by 7 bases and V by 4 bases; bases with no gene match: 8. The CDR3 runs to 15 residues. CDR1 and CDR2 from the germline V gene are SGHTA and FQGNSA. The CDR3 DNA is TGTGCCAGCAGCTCCGTTAGCGGGAGTCCGAATGAGCAGTTCTTC. Translation gives CASSSVSGSPNEQFF.

This rearrangement joins TRBV6-5 to TRBJ2-6; 10 bases match TRBD2. CDR1 MNHEY and CDR2 SVGAGI come from the germline V gene. The CDR3 is 15 residues long. The J segment lost 4 bases and the V segment lost 5 bases, leaving 2 bases of the junction unmatched. The CDR3 sequence is CASSSGGEGANVLTF. DNA of the CDR3: TGTGCCAGCAGTAGCGGGGGGGAAGGGGCCAACGTCCTGACTTTC.

This chain uses TRBV18 with TRBJ2-3; D is unresolved. This CDR3 comprises 15 residues. The V end lost 4 bases, the J end lost 1 base, and 12 bases lay between the germline ends. Germline-derived CDR1 and CDR2 are KGHSH and LQKENI. CDR3 DNA: TGTGCCAGCTCACGAGACATTGGTGGCACAGATACGCAGTATTTT. Its protein product is CASSRDIGGTDTQYF. Using reference TRBV18 and TRBJ2-3 for the parts outside the CDR3, the full variable domain is NAGVMQNPRHLVRRRGQEARLRCSPMKGHSHVYWYRQLPEEGLKFMVYLQKENIIDESGMPKERFSAEFPKEGPSILRIQQVVRGDSAAYFCASSRDIGGTDTQYFGPGTRLTVL.

This chain links TRBV27 with TRBJ2-7; weak D call: TRBD2 (5 bases). Trimming removed 6 bases from V and 4 bases from J, with 19 bases in between. Germline V gene sequence: CDR1 MNHEY, CDR2 SMNVEV (reference sequence). The CDR3 extends over 15 amino acids. CDR3 region: CASSPMSGLGYEQYF. CDR3 DNA sequence: TGTGCCAGCAGCCCAATGTCCGGACTGGGTTACGAGCAGTACTTC.

This clonotype was observed a few times. This chain joins TRBV29-1 and TRBJ2-4, with D perhaps given as TRBD1 or TRBD2 (5 bases each). Deletions cut 0 bases from V and 0 bases from J, with 18 bases between. The CDR3 runs to 18 residues. Germline values: CDR1 SQVTM, CDR2 ANQGSEA. CDR3 loop: CSVEEEPGAGLAKNIQYF. The CDR3 nucleotides read TGCAGCGTTGAAGAAGAGCCCGGGGCAGGGTTAGCCAAAAACATTCAGTACTTC.

The chain is built from TRBV7-8 and TRBJ2-5; 11 nucleotides align to TRBD2. Germline values: CDR1 SGHVS, CDR2 FQNEAQ. V lost 6 bases and J lost 2; bases outside the gene matches: 20. This CDR3 region has 20 residues. The CDR3 spells CASRRSPSGRSQGRQETQYF. CDR3 nucleotide sequence: TGTGCCAGCAGAAGAAGTCCTAGCGGGAGGTCTCAAGGGAGACAAGAGACCCAGTACTTC.

This clonotype was counted a few times. This rearrangement joins TRBV9 to TRBJ2-7, with D perhaps matching TRBD1 (6 bases). CDR3 size: 14 residues. Germline CDR1 is SGDLS and CDR2 is YYNGEE. The V gene lost 0 bases and the J gene lost 5 bases, with 12 bases spanning the gap. The CDR3 region has the DNA TGTGCCAGCAGCGTAGGGGGACATGACGACGAGCAGTACTTC. Its translation: CASSVGGHDDEQYF.

The chain uses TRBV15 and TRBJ2-3, with a weak D call TRBD2 (6 bases). Germline V CDR1 and CDR2: LNHNV, YYDKDF (reference sequence). The CDR3 has 15 amino acids. The V gene lost 1 base and the J gene lost 3 bases, with 11 bases spanning the gap. The CDR3 nucleotides are TGTGCCACCAGCAGAGGGGAGGTGTGGACAGATACGCAGTATTTT. Its protein product is CATSRGEVWTDTQYF.

The chain links TRBV9 to TRBJ1-5; D remains unclear. V dropped 3 bases and J dropped 0 bases, with 7 bases sitting between them. This CDR3 has 14 amino acids. CDR1 and CDR2 from the germline V gene are SGDLS and YYNGEE. CDR3 sequence reads: CASSGRNSNQPQHF. CDR3 nucleotides: TGTGCCAGCAGCGGGCGGAATAGCAATCAGCCCCAGCATTTT.

This clonotype was counted between two and nine times. The rearrangement uses TRBV7-2 and TRBJ2-4, with 7 bases that match TRBD2. In germline, CDR1 is SGHTA, CDR2 FQGNSA. The trim removed 1 base at V and 0 bases at J, leaving 6 bases unmatched. The CDR3 length is 17 residues. CDR3 loop: CASSLVGTTLAKNIQYF. CDR3 DNA sequence: TGTGCCAGCAGCTTAGTAGGGACTACTCTAGCCAAAAACATTCAGTACTTC.

This rearrangement joins TRBV21-1 to TRBJ1-1; the tabulated D call, TRBD1, remains unverified against the DNA. TRBV21-1 is a listed pseudogene. CDR3 length equals 18 residues. Here the CDR3 reads CASRLRDRERRANTEAFF. The DNA of the CDR3 is TGTGCCAGCAGACTCCGGGACAGGGAGAGAAGGGCCAACACTGAAGCTTTCTTT.

This clonotype came up a few times. V usage is TRBV7-9 and J usage is TRBJ1-3, with 7 bases fitting TRBD1. From germline, CDR1 is SEHNR and CDR2 FQNEAQ (reference sequence). Trimming took 0 bases from V and 0 from J; bases not matched to a gene: 11. This CDR3 comprises 19 residues. This CDR3 reads CASSLAVSRDSISGNTIYF. CDR3 nucleotides: TGTGCCAGCAGCTTAGCGGTCAGCCGGGACAGCATCTCTGGAAACACCATATATTTT. The whole variable domain, filled in from reference TRBV7-9 and TRBJ1-3, reads DTGVSQNPRHKITKRGQNVTFRCDPISEHNRLYWYRQTLGQGPEFLTYFQNEAQLEKSRLLSDRFSAERPKGSFSTLEIQRTEQGDSAMYLCASSLAVSRDSISGNTIYFGEGSWLTVV.

V gene TRBV3-2 combines with J gene TRBJ2-7; TRBD2, as called in the table, went unchecked against the DNA. TRBV3-2 is annotated as a pseudogene. This CDR3 is 17 amino acids long. DNA for the CDR3: TGTGCCAGCAGCCAAGATATGGCTAGCGGGAGGAGCTACGAGCAGTACTTC. As protein: CASSQDMASGRSYEQYF.

The J gene is TRBJ2-7, the V gene TRBV6-5; D unclear. Trimming stripped 11 bases from V and 4 bases from J, with 24 bases between. Germline V gene sequence: CDR1 MNHEY, CDR2 SVGAGI. This CDR3 comprises 15 residues. The CDR3 loop is CAEQSCPPDIYEQYF. CDR3 coding DNA: TGTGCCGAGCAGTCTTGTCCCCCGGATATATACGAGCAGTACTTC.

This clonotype has just a few counts. The chain uses TRBV19 and TRBJ2-7, with D perhaps TRBD1 or TRBD2 (5 bases each). The CDR3 contains 13 residues. Trimming took 6 bases from V and 1 from J, leaving 10 bases between them. CDR1 is LNHDA and CDR2 is SQIVND in the germline V gene (reference sequence). The CDR3 protein is CASRGDGSYEQYF. CDR3 sequence (DNA): TGTGCCAGTAGGGGGGACGGATCCTACGAGCAGTACTTC.

CDR3 sequence reads: CASASTLTDTQYF. DNA for the CDR3: TGTGCCAGCGCGTCAACCCTCACAGATACGCAGTATTTT. The rearrangement joins TRBV7-9 to TRBJ2-3; no clear D gene. Germline CDR1 reads SEHNR; CDR2 reads FQNEAQ (reference sequence). The CDR3 sequence is 13 residues long. V was pared by 8 bases and J by 2 bases, with 11 bases between.

The chain employs TRBV6-5 and TRBJ1-5, with 7 bases matching TRBD1. Trimming cost V 6 bases and J 2 bases; bases outside gene matches: 7. CDR3 length: 15 residues. Germline CDR1 reads MNHEY; CDR2 reads SVGAGI. CDR3 residues: CASSRNQGGNQPQHF. DNA for the CDR3: TGTGCCAGCAGCCGAAATCAGGGGGGCAATCAGCCCCAGCATTTT.

CDR3 in DNA: TGTGCCAGCAGCTTGGGGGGGTGGAATGAGCAGTTCTTC. Residues: CASSLGGWNEQFF. This rearrangement joins TRBV5-5 to TRBJ2-1; D may match TRBD1 or TRBD2 (5 bases each). Germline CDR1 and CDR2: SGHKS and YYEKEE (reference sequence). The length of the CDR3 is 13 residues. V was trimmed by 0 bases and J by 7 bases, leaving 8 bases between them.

In this sample, this clonotype turned up a few times. The J gene is TRBJ2-7, the V gene TRBV7-2, with D perhaps given as TRBD1 or TRBD2 (5 bases each). The CDR3 contains 16 residues. Germline V gene lookup returns CDR1 SGHTA and CDR2 FQGNSA. V lost 5 bases, J lost 4 bases, and 21 bases lay in between. The CDR3, as DNA: TGTGCCAGCAGCCAAGGCCCTGGGGGAAGTTTGTACGAGCAGTACTTC. Amino acid sequence: CASSQGPGGSLYEQYF.